Each of the 22 T cell receptor beta chains below was sequenced from the same sample in a study of multiple sclerosis patients with progressive multifocal leukoencephalopathy (dated by TCRdb to 2018 to 2020). What this sample's time point label stands for: time of PML onset. This specimen's treatment or condition label, interpreted: on natalizumab therapy at sampling. Receptor libraries were prepared by the immunoSEQ multiplex PCR assay. TCRdb stores this immuneACCESS table with in-frame sequences only. Part of the clones is absent; in the studies checked, under half of the shortfall reflects unresolved V genes, and no reason is known for the rest. Within this sample are 25,000 to 35,000 clones, with about 90% of them counted one time only. The ten largest clones capture approximately 3% of the sample. This material consisted of PBMCs, taken from a patient treated with natalizumab. Receptors were obtained from a human donor with progressive multifocal leukoencephalopathy.

This chain joins TRBV4-2 and TRBJ1-4, with D possibly TRBD1 on 6 matching bases. Germline loops: CDR1 LGHNA, CDR2 YNFKEQ. The CDR3 has 14 residues. V was pared by 8 bases and J by 8 bases, with 18 bases between. The CDR3 nucleotides read TGTGCCAGCTCCTCTGGACAGCTAACGGAAAAACTGTTTTTT. Protein sequence: CASSSGQLTEKLFF.

This rearrangement joins TRBV19 to TRBJ1-5; D gene ambiguous. From germline, CDR1 is LNHDA and CDR2 SQIVND (reference sequence). Trimming took off 8 bases at V and 4 bases at J, with 12 bases between the two ends. This CDR3 region has 13 residues. DNA of the CDR3: TGTGCCAGTCTAGGACTTGGGAATCAGCCCCAGCATTTT. It translates to CASLGLGNQPQHF.

The chain carries TRBV10-3 and TRBJ2-1; TRBD1 aligns across 10 bases. V dropped 3 bases and J dropped 5; count of bases not matched to a gene: 7. Looked up from germline, CDR1 is ENHRY and CDR2 is SYGVKD. CDR3 size: 16 residues. The CDR3: CAISDFRTGGDNEQFF. CDR3 DNA sequence: TGTGCCATCAGTGATTTCAGGACAGGGGGAGACAATGAGCAGTTCTTC.

The gene calls are TRBV6-4 and TRBJ1-1; D is unclear. Germline values: CDR1 MRHNA, CDR2 SNTAGT. Trimming left V 0 bases short and J 2 bases short, with 4 bases between. CDR3 length: 13 amino acids. The CDR3 here is CASSDSGNTEAFF. The CDR3 DNA follows: TGTGCCAGCAGTGACTCGGGAAACACTGAAGCTTTCTTT.

This clone was observed a few times. The J gene is TRBJ2-7, the V gene TRBV9, with 9 bases aligning to TRBD2. The length of the CDR3 is 15 residues. Germline CDR1 SGDLS, CDR2 YYNGEE. Unmatched junction bases numbered 5, after V lost 0 bases and J lost 4 bases. CDR3 loop: CASSVEGTSSYEQYF. CDR3 bases: TGTGCCAGCAGCGTAGAAGGGACTAGCTCTTACGAGCAGTACTTC.

The genes are TRBV15 and TRBJ2-5; 8 nucleotides agree with TRBD1. The CDR3 runs to 17 residues. V lost 1 base, J lost 4 bases, and 11 bases stayed unmatched. CDR1 and CDR2 (germline): LNHNV, YYDKDF (reference sequence). The CDR3 reads CATSRGDRLWGRETQYF. The CDR3 nucleotides are TGTGCCACCAGCAGAGGGGACAGGTTATGGGGCCGAGAGACCCAGTACTTC.

V is TRBV19 and J is TRBJ1-1; perhaps TRBD1 as D (5 bases). Germline CDR1 LNHDA, CDR2 SQIVND (reference sequence). The germline V and J ends were trimmed by 7 bases and 5 bases, with 8 bases remaining between them. The CDR3 sequence is 11 residues long. The CDR3 protein is CASIGGTEAFF. The DNA of the CDR3 is TGTGCCAGTATCGGGGGTACTGAAGCTTTCTTT. The whole variable domain, filled in from reference TRBV19 and TRBJ1-1, reads DGGITQSPKYLFRKEGQNVTLSCEQNLNHDAMYWYRQDPGQGLRLIYYSQIVNDFQKGDIAEGYSVSREKKESFPLTVTSAQKNPTAFYLCASIGGTEAFFGQGTRLTVV.

This chain connects TRBV7-9 to TRBJ1-1, with D tentatively TRBD1 (5 bases). V shed 7 bases and J shed 7 bases, with 13 bases lying between them. The CDR3 spans 12 residues. Germline V lookup: CDR1 SEHNR, CDR2 FQNEAQ (reference sequence). This CDR3 is CASTQGRDEAFF. The CDR3 DNA follows: TGTGCCAGCACCCAAGGCAGGGATGAAGCTTTCTTT.

This clone was seen more than once but under ten times. This chain joins TRBV4-1 and TRBJ2-2; D uncertain. The germline CDR1 and CDR2 sequences are MGHRA and YSYEKL. The ends were cut back, 0 bases at V and 7 bases at J, with 9 bases in the middle. CDR3 length: 14 amino acids. The CDR3 DNA reads TGCGCCAGCAGCCAAGAACCCGTTTTCGGGGAGCTGTTTTTT. Translating gives CASSQEPVFGELFF.

The chain recombines TRBV2 with TRBJ1-5, with TRBD1 matching 9 bases. V shed 9 bases and J 0 bases; nucleotides not matched to a gene: 6. In germline, CDR1 is SNHLY, CDR2 FYNNEI. The CDR3 is made up of 15 amino acids. The CDR3 sequence is CASTGTGNSNQPQHF. CDR3 sequence (DNA): TGTGCCAGTACCGGGACAGGGAATAGCAATCAGCCCCAGCATTTT.

This clone was seen only once. At one boundary the junction diverges from the germline segment, which might be a read error. The chain joins TRBV5-8 to TRBJ1-5; 9 positions agree with TRBD1. The CDR3 totals 17 residues. From germline, CDR1 is SGHTS and CDR2 YDEGEE. CDR3 nucleotides: TGTGCCGGCAGCCCCCCTTGGGACAGGGCAGGGAATCAGCCCCAGCATTTT. Translation gives CAGSPPWDRAGNQPQHF.

The chain uses TRBV6-1 and TRBJ2-7, with 8 bases aligning to TRBD1. The J segment lost 6 bases and the V segment lost 4 bases, leaving 8 bases of the junction unmatched. The length of the CDR3 is 14 residues. Germline CDR1 reads MNHNS; CDR2 reads SASEGT. Here the CDR3 reads CASSVAGGGAEQYF. Here the CDR3 DNA reads TGTGCCAGCAGTGTAGCAGGGGGCGGGGCCGAGCAGTACTTC.

The chain recombines TRBV5-1 with TRBJ2-7, with D possibly matching TRBD1 (7 bases). Looked up from germline, CDR1 is SGHRS and CDR2 is YFSETQ. The CDR3 covers 15 residues. V gave up 4 bases and J gave up 2 bases, with 16 bases separating them. The CDR3, as DNA: TGCGCCAGCAGCCCTGGGGGCAGGGGGGCCTACGAGCAGTACTTC. Translation: CASSPGGRGAYEQYF.

The CDR3 DNA sequence: TGCGCCAGCAGCTTTGACAGGAACACTGAAGCTTTCTTT. Encoded protein: CASSFDRNTEAFF. The chain is built from TRBV5-1 and TRBJ1-1; a possible D gene is TRBD1 (5 bases). Germline CDR1 SGHRS, CDR2 YFSETQ. The CDR3 extends over 13 amino acids. V was cut by 2 bases and J by 1 base, with 6 bases left in between.

The rearrangement uses TRBV7-2 and TRBJ1-6; D gene ambiguous. Per the germline V gene, CDR1 is SGHTA and CDR2 is FQGNSA. The V end was cut by 1 base, the J end by 8 bases, with 15 bases between. The CDR3 extends over 16 amino acids. In nucleotides, the CDR3 is TGTGCCAGCAGCTTAGTACGGGCGGAACTATATTCACCCCTCCACTTT. It is translated as CASSLVRAELYSPLHF.

The rearrangement links TRBV18 to TRBJ2-1; TRBD2 aligns across 13 bases. CDR3 length equals 18 residues. Germline V CDR1 and CDR2: KGHSH, LQKENI. Germline trimming cut 3 bases from V and 1 base from J; bases unmatched to any gene: 6. The CDR3 DNA follows: TGTGCCAGCTCACCCCGGACTAGCGGGAGCGGGTCCTACAATGAGCAGTTCTTC. Its protein is CASSPRTSGSGSYNEQFF.

V and J are TRBV28 and TRBJ2-7, with 12 positions matching TRBD1. V was clipped by 7 bases and J by 3 bases; unmatched bases: 13. Germline V gene data show CDR1 as MDHEN and CDR2 as SYDVKM. CDR3 size: 17 residues. In DNA form, the CDR3 reads TGTGCCAGCACTGCCATGGGGACAGGGGGCCCCTTCTACGAGCAGTACTTC. Amino acid sequence: CASTAMGTGGPFYEQYF.

CDR3 sequence (DNA): TGCGCCAGCAGCACAGCCGGGATTTTAGGCGAGCAGTACTTC. Amino acid sequence: CASSTAGILGEQYF. This chain joins TRBV5-1 and TRBJ2-7, with a weak D call TRBD2 (5 bases). V lost 4 bases and J lost 6, with 17 bases in between. Germline CDR1 is SGHRS and CDR2 is YFSETQ. The CDR3 is 14 residues long.

The chain couples TRBV5-6 to TRBJ1-1; D gene uncertain. This CDR3 comprises 14 residues. Germline-derived CDR1 and CDR2 are SGHDT and YYEEEE. Trimming left V 0 bases short and J 0 bases short, with 6 bases between. The CDR3 here is CASSLGRVNTEAFF. CDR3 bases: TGTGCCAGCAGCTTGGGGCGGGTGAACACTGAAGCTTTCTTT.

The rearrangement links TRBV4-1 to TRBJ2-1; TRBD1 aligns across 7 bases. V shed 2 bases and J 2 bases; nucleotides not matched to a gene: 6. The CDR3 has 16 residues. Germline CDR1 and CDR2: MGHRA and YSYEKL. The CDR3 sequence is CASSQIGGPTYNEQFF. The CDR3 region has the DNA TGCGCCAGCAGCCAAATAGGGGGCCCGACCTACAATGAGCAGTTCTTC.

The chain joins TRBV4-2 to TRBJ2-7; D is perhaps TRBD2 (5 bases). CDR1 is LGHNA and CDR2 is YNFKEQ in the germline V gene. V was trimmed by 0 bases and J by 6 bases, leaving 12 bases between them. This CDR3 region has 14 residues. CDR3 in DNA: TGTGCCAGCAGCCAAGATAGGGAGTGGGGCGAGCAGTACTTC. Translated: CASSQDREWGEQYF.

This clone was seen once. This rearrangement joins TRBV19 to TRBJ2-2; no firm D call. Trimming cost V 3 bases and J 1 base, with 9 bases left between them. CDR3 length: 15 amino acids. In germline, CDR1 is LNHDA, CDR2 SQIVND (reference sequence). The CDR3 DNA sequence: TGTGCCAGTAGTATGTTCCAGATGAACACCGGGGAGCTGTTTTTT. Amino acid sequence: CASSMFQMNTGELFF.